This paragraph reports one T cell receptor beta chain. These data are taken from a study of blood T cell repertoires in COVID-19. Looking at the study overall: PBMCs, B-cell-depleted T cells, or T cells were the source of the cDNA or gDNA that made up the material.

In the authors' methods: Reference gene primer amplification gave estimated nucleated cell counts. Sequenced by immunoSEQ multiplex PCR; TCRdb stores in-frame clones only, minus some. For V, J and clone size, that table is used; D and trimming come from the DNA. Of 250,000 to 400,000 clones listed, almost 90% are singletons. The V gene's germline CDR1 is GTSNPN and CDR2 SVGIG (reference sequence). The CDR3 sequence is 14 residues long. V dropped 3 bases and J dropped 0 bases, with 11 bases sitting between them. This receptor was identified in a young woman with COVID-19, enrolled during active disease. The source material was peripheral blood. The genes are TRBV30 and TRBJ1-2; D is unresolved. CDR3 DNA: TGTGCCTGGAGGTTCGGCACTACTAACTATGGCTACACCTTC. Its translation: CAWRFGTTNYGYTF. Full variable domain (rest looked up from reference TRBV30 and TRBJ1-2): SQTIHQWPATLVQPVGSPLSLECTVEGTSNPNLYWYRQAAGRGLQLLFYSVGIGQISSEVPQNLSASRPQDRQFILSSKKLLLSDSGFYLCAWRFGTTNYGYTFGSGTRLTVV.